The next 6 T cell receptor beta chains were all read from a single sample in a study of tumor T cells in aggressive B-cell lymphoma. Clones were sequenced by immunoSEQ multiplex PCR, and TCRdb holds only the in-frame ones, with some missing. The table shows about 1,700 clones, with approximately 94% occurring only once. The sequenced material came from tumor tissue. Receptor source: an adult with diffuse large B cell lymphoma. Some clones in this sample may be carry-over from other donors' samples.

This rearrangement joins TRBV7-6 to TRBJ1-3; D is undetermined. Deletions cut 5 bases from V and 0 bases from J, with 8 bases between. Germline values: CDR1 SGHVS, CDR2 FNYEAQ. The CDR3 totals 14 residues. In DNA, the CDR3 is TGTGCCAGCAGCCGAACGAGCTCTGGAAACACCATATATTTT. It yields the protein CASSRTSSGNTIYF.

The CDR3 nucleotides read TGCAGCGTTGAGAAGGGGTGGGATGAGCAGTTCTTC. Translation: CSVEKGWDEQFF. This chain uses TRBV29-1 with TRBJ2-1; D is possibly TRBD1 (5 bases). CDR1 and CDR2 from the germline V gene are SQVTM and ANQGSEA. V was shortened by 3 bases and J by 8 bases, with 11 bases between the two germline ends. CDR3 length equals 12 residues.

The V gene is TRBV5-1, the J gene TRBJ2-2; tentative D call: TRBD1 (5 bases). The CDR3 sequence is 16 residues long. The germline V gene encodes CDR1 SGHRS and CDR2 YFSETQ. V was cut by 0 bases and J by 1 base, with 10 bases left in between. The CDR3 bases are TGCGCCAGCAGCTTGGCAGCAGGGCGGAACACCGGGGAGCTGTTTTTT. It is translated as CASSLAAGRNTGELFF.

The chain has TRBV4-2 and TRBJ1-1; 8 bases align to TRBD1. The CDR3 has 15 residues. Germline-derived CDR1 and CDR2 are LGHNA and YNFKEQ. V dropped 0 bases and J dropped 2; count of bases not matched to a gene: 2. The CDR3 here is CASSQESGGNTEAFF. The CDR3 bases are TGTGCCAGCAGCCAAGAATCAGGGGGCAACACTGAAGCTTTCTTT.

The V call is TRBV4-2, the J call TRBJ2-5; perhaps TRBD1 as D (6 bases). Germline assignment: CDR1 LGHNA and CDR2 YNFKEQ. Trimming cost V 4 bases and J 2 bases, with 14 bases left between them. CDR3 length equals 15 residues. CDR3 residues: CASSPTGNQQETQYF. CDR3 nucleotides: TGTGCCAGCAGCCCGACAGGAAACCAGCAAGAGACCCAGTACTTC.

The sample holds a few counts of this clone. V gene TRBV6-5 combines with J gene TRBJ2-7, with D possibly TRBD1 on 6 matching bases. Germline V gene sequence: CDR1 MNHEY, CDR2 SVGAGI. V dropped 4 bases and J dropped 2 bases, with 12 bases sitting between them. CDR3 length equals 14 residues. The CDR3 DNA follows: TGTGCCAGCAGTTCCCTCAGGGACACCTACGAGCAGTACTTC. Translated: CASSSLRDTYEQYF.